This T cell receptor (beta chain) was documented in a study of regulatory T cells in long-lasting Graves disease. Study-wide results and limits: It was peripheral blood alone, not thyroid tissue, that was studied.

Turning to this clonotype: Its antigen is undetermined.

Time point described: newly diagnosed GD, antithyroid drugs for less than 3 months. Making the TCR library involved RNA that had been extracted from PBMCs. Trimming left V 2 bases short and J 7 bases short, with 12 bases between. Germline CDR1 MNHEY, CDR2 SMNVEV (reference sequence). The CDR3 has 15 amino acids. For TCR beta, libraries came from iRepertoire HTBI primers and Arm-PCR of CDR3 regions. TCRdb reprocessed the multiplex PCR reads with MiXCR, giving one entry per CDR3 protein. This sample has over 400,000 distinct CDR3 sequences; about 14% occur once, and the top ten carry approximately 15%. This sample also belongs to another study, concerning T cells in Graves' hyperthyroidism and ophthalmopathy. This second study notes: Blood also held most thyroid clonotypes expanded beyond 0.001.

This sample comprised peripheral blood mononuclear cells (PBMCs), obtained at new diagnosis, from a patient treated with antithyroid drugs. The sequence derives from a woman aged 45 to 65 with Graves disease. The V and J genes are TRBV27 and TRBJ1-6; D is perhaps TRBD1 (5 bases). Here the CDR3 reads CASSLGGFKNSPLHF. DNA of the CDR3: TGTGCCAGCAGTTTAGGGGGTTTTAAAAATTCACCCCTCCACTTT.